The rows below give T cell receptor beta chains drawn from one sample of a study of cytomegalovirus exposure and HLA in healthy donors. Method: immunoSEQ multiplex PCR; TCRdb's copy keeps in-frame clones and lacks some. This sample has 150,000 to 200,000 clones, with roughly 85% found just once. Sequencing was performed on PBMCs. The receptors come from a man between 18 and 35 years old in good health and CMV-seropositive. Both conserved end residues are part of each CDR3. D genes are given only for firm matches. Where a row states a size, it is once, few, many or the class of an expanded clone; other rows omit it.

>TRBJ1-1|.|TRBD1|TRBV6-5
TGTGCCAGCAGTTATATTCGACAGGGGAACACTGAAGCTTTCTTT
CASSYIRQGNTEAFF
>TRBJ1-1|once|TRBD1|TRBV6-1
TGTGCCAGCAGGACCGGGACAGGGAACACTGAAGCTTTCTTT
CASRTGTGNTEAFF
>TRBJ2-7|.|TRBD2|TRBV5-5
TGTGCCAGCAGCTTCTTCGGGACTAGCGGGAACTACGAGCAGTACTTC
CASSFFGTSGNYEQYF
>TRBJ2-1|.|.|TRBV7-9
TGTGCCAGCAGCCCGAGACCAGGCTATGAGCAGTTCTTC
CASSPRPGYEQFF
>TRBJ1-2|.|TRBD1|TRBV5-6
TGTGCCAGCAGTCCGAGGGGACAGGGGGCTTATGGCTACACCTTC
CASSPRGQGAYGYTF
>TRBJ1-1|.|TRBD1|TRBV10-2
TGCGCCAGCAGTGAGACGGCAGGGGGCTCGGGCCTCACTGAAGCTTTCTTT
CASSETAGGSGLTEAFF
>TRBJ1-6|.|.|TRBV11-2
TGTGCCAGCAGCCAGAGGAGGGCCTATAATTCACCCCTCCACTTT
CASSQRRAYNSPLHF
>TRBJ2-7|.|TRBD1|TRBV27
TGTGCCAGCAGTCCTGGACAGGGCCCCTACGAGCAGTACTTC
CASSPGQGPYEQYF
>TRBJ2-5|.|.|TRBV25-1
TGTGCCAGCAGACGACAGCTCTTCGGAGAGACCCAGTACTTC
CASRRQLFGETQYF
>TRBJ2-2|.|TRBD2|TRBV2
TGTGCCAGCAAGAGCGGGGGTCCGGCCGGGGAGCTGTTTTTT
CASKSGGPAGELFF
>TRBJ2-1|.|TRBD2|TRBV5-6
TGTGCCAGCAGCTTTCCTAGCGGGAATGAGCAGTTCTTC
CASSFPSGNEQFF
>TRBJ1-1|.|TRBD1|TRBV5-4
TGTGCCAGCAGCTCCCCGGGACAGTCGAACACTGAAGCTTTCTTT
CASSSPGQSNTEAFF
>TRBJ1-1|.|.|TRBV7-9
TGTGCCAGCAGCTTGAATCAGCGGGGGAACACTGAAGCTTTCTTT
CASSLNQRGNTEAFF
>TRBJ1-1|.|.|TRBV2
TGTGCCACCACCAGTGACACTGAAGCTTTCTTT
CATTSDTEAFF
>TRBJ2-1|.|TRBD2|TRBV7-3
TGTGCCAGCAGCCCCTATGGCGGGGGGACCTACAATGAGCAGTTCTTC
CASSPYGGGTYNEQFF
>TRBJ1-2|.|.|TRBV11-2
TGTGCCAGCAGCGTGACAGGAAGGGGCTACACCTTC
CASSVTGRGYTF
>TRBJ2-5|.|.|TRBV29-1
TGCAGCGTTGAGGGGACACGAGAAGAGACCCAGTACTTC
CSVEGTREETQYF
>TRBJ2-7|few|.|TRBV5-6
TGTGCCAGCAGCCGGGCAGGGGTCTCCTACGAGCAGTACTTC
CASSRAGVSYEQYF
>TRBJ1-4|.|TRBD1|TRBV19
TGTGCCAGTAGTTCAACATCGGGACAGGGGTACTTAGAAACTAATGAAAAACTGTTTTTT
CASSSTSGQGYLETNEKLFF
>TRBJ2-3|.|.|TRBV6-1
TGTGCCAGCAGCAGTGGACTGCTGGATACGCAGTATTTT
CASSSGLLDTQYF
>TRBJ1-2|.|TRBD1|TRBV9
TGTGCCAGCAGCGTAGGGTTAGGGGAACAGGGGACCGGCTACACCTTC
CASSVGLGEQGTGYTF
>TRBJ2-3|.|TRBD2|TRBV2
TGTGCCAGCAGGGCCACCGGGACTAGCGGGGGGGGCACAAAGGATACGCAGTATTTT
CASRATGTSGGGTKDTQYF
>TRBJ1-5|.|.|TRBV6-1
TGTGCCAGCAGTGGCGGGACCCCTTCCCAGCCCCAGCATTTT
CASSGGTPSQPQHF
>TRBJ1-1|once|.|TRBV9
TGTGCCAGCAATCCGAGTGGGGGGTACGCTGAAGCTTTCTTT
CASNPSGGYAEAFF
>TRBJ2-1|.|TRBD2|TRBV4-2
TGTGCCAGCAGCCCCTCCCCGGGACTAGAGACGGCTATTGAGCAGTTCTTC
CASSPSPGLETAIEQFF
>TRBJ2-2|.|.|TRBV9
TGTGCCAGCAGCGTAGCTACGGATCTAGCGTTTGACACCGGGGAGCTGTTTTTT
CASSVATDLAFDTGELFF
>TRBJ1-4|.|.|TRBV25-1
TGTGCCAGCAGTGAACGGTCGAAAACTAATGAAAAACTGTTTTTT
CASSERSKTNEKLFF
>TRBJ2-2|.|TRBD1|TRBV27
TGTGCCAGCAGGACCCCAGGGGGCGTGAACACCGGGGAGCTGTTTTTT
CASRTPGGVNTGELFF
>TRBJ1-2|.|.|TRBV7-2
TGTGCCAGCAGCTTTGACCGGGACACCGTCTATGGCTACACCTTC
CASSFDRDTVYGYTF
>TRBJ2-2|.|.|TRBV5-4
TGTGCCAGCAGTGTTGGGCAGGGTCACACCGGGGAGCTGTTTTTT
CASSVGQGHTGELFF
>TRBJ2-2|.|.|TRBV18
TGTGCCAGCTCACCCTTAAACACCGGGGAGCTGTTTTTT
CASSPLNTGELFF
>TRBJ1-3|once|.|TRBV21-1
TGTGCCAGCAGCAATACAGCAAGCTCTGGAAACACCATATATTTT
CASSNTASSGNTIYF
>TRBJ2-3|.|.|TRBV6-4
TGTGCCAGCAGTGACGAGGGAACCACAGATACGCAGTATTTT
CASSDEGTTDTQYF
>TRBJ2-2|.|TRBD2|TRBV7-2
TGTGCCAGCAGCCTTGACGAGCGGGGGGGAGCAAACACCGGGGAGCTGTTTTTT
CASSLDERGGANTGELFF
>TRBJ2-2|.|.|TRBV4-3
TGCGCCAGCAGCCAAGCTGGCCCGAACACCGGGGAGCTGTTTTTT
CASSQAGPNTGELFF
>TRBJ1-2|.|TRBD1|TRBV10-3
TGTGCCATTAATGGACAGGGGGCTTTCGACGGCTACACCTTC
CAINGQGAFDGYTF
>TRBJ2-1|.|.|TRBV27
TGTGCCAGCACCCCCTCTTCTAGGTTGCGGAATGAGCAGTTCTTC
CASTPSSRLRNEQFF
>TRBJ1-6|.|.|TRBV29-1
TGCAGCGTTAGGGACACTATAATTCTTCCACCCCTCCACTTT
CSVRDTIILPPLHF
>TRBJ2-2|.|.|TRBV11-2
TGTGCCAGCAGTCTCGAGCCGAACACCGGGGAGCTGTTTTTT
CASSLEPNTGELFF
>TRBJ1-5|.|.|TRBV21-1
TGTGCCAGCAGCAAAGTGACAGGAAGTTCACAGCCCCAGCATTTT
CASSKVTGSSQPQHF
>TRBJ2-7|.|.|TRBV11-2
TGTGCCAGCAGCTTAGGCATCTACGAGCAGTACTTC
CASSLGIYEQYF
>TRBJ1-2|.|TRBD1|TRBV19
TGTGCCAGTAGCCGTACAGGGGACGGTGGCTACACCTTC
CASSRTGDGGYTF
>TRBJ1-5|.|TRBD1|TRBV6-5
TGTGCCAGCAGTTACCGCGGACAGGGTGGACAGCCCCAGCATTTT
CASSYRGQGGQPQHF
>TRBJ1-1|.|.|TRBV5-8
TGTGCCAGCAGCTTGGGGGCACAGGTGAACACTGAAGCTTTCTTT
CASSLGAQVNTEAFF
>TRBJ1-4|.|.|TRBV4-3
TGCGCCAGCAGCCCTTTCAGGGGCAGGGGAAATGAAAAACTGTTTTTT
CASSPFRGRGNEKLFF
>TRBJ1-1|.|.|TRBV9
TGTGCCAGCAGCGGAGACCAGGCCGGGAAGAACACTGAAGCTTTCTTT
CASSGDQAGKNTEAFF
>TRBJ1-1|.|.|TRBV11-2
TGTGCCAGCAGCCCAGTTTTGAACACTGAAGCTTTCTTT
CASSPVLNTEAFF
>TRBJ2-1|.|TRBD2|TRBV27
TGTGCCAGCAGTTTTGGGACCTCAGGACTAGGAGCTACGGGGAGCTACAATGAGCAGTTCTTC
CASSFGTSGLGATGSYNEQFF
>TRBJ1-1|few|TRBD1|TRBV25-1
TGTGCCAGCGTTGGGGGGCAGGGGGTGAAAACTGAAGCTTTCTTT
CASVGGQGVKTEAFF
>TRBJ1-2|.|.|TRBV29-1
TGCAGCGTTGCCACAGGGTTGGTCATCGGCTACACCTTC
CSVATGLVIGYTF
>TRBJ1-1|.|.|TRBV11-2
TGTGCCAGCAGTCAAACAGGGCTTGGAGCTTTCTTT
CASSQTGLGAFF
>TRBJ1-2|.|.|TRBV10-3
TGTGCCATCAGTCTCGACAAATCCTCTGGTGGCTACACCTTC
CAISLDKSSGGYTF
>TRBJ2-6|.|.|TRBV7-6
TGTGCCAGCAGCTTAGAGTACTCTGGGGCCAACGGCCTGACTTTC
CASSLEYSGANGLTF
>TRBJ1-5|.|.|TRBV7-8
TGTGCCAGCAGCTTAGGGGGCCCGAGTTGGCCCCAGCATTTT
CASSLGGPSWPQHF
>TRBJ1-5|once|.|TRBV4-3
TGCGCCAGCAGCCAAAACGACCAGGGTCCGCCCCAGCATTTT
CASSQNDQGPPQHF
>TRBJ2-5|once|TRBD2|TRBV7-9
TGTGCCAGCAGCGCCCACTTAGCGGGGGAAGAGACCCAGTACTTC
CASSAHLAGEETQYF
>TRBJ1-3|.|.|TRBV28
TGTGCCAGCAGTACAAGTGGGGCTGGGGAAAACACCATATATTTT
CASSTSGAGENTIYF
>TRBJ2-1|.|TRBD1|TRBV6-6
TGTGCCAGCAGTTACAAGGACAGGTCAGGCGATGAGCAGTTCTTC
CASSYKDRSGDEQFF
>TRBJ2-7|.|TRBD1|TRBV6-5
TGTGCCAGCAAAACGTCGGGACAGGGGCTCTACGAGCAGTACTTC
CASKTSGQGLYEQYF